The clone carrying this TCR beta chain has a single count. The data were obtained in a study of blood T cell repertoires in COVID-19. Study as a whole: Samples came from the United States, Italy and Spain, spanning acute and convalescent COVID-19. Sources were T cells, B-cell-depleted T cells, or PBMCs; the material itself was cDNA or gDNA.

The V gene's germline CDR1 is SGHTA and CDR2 FQGNSA. The CDR3 runs 12 residues. Trimming removed 6 bases from V and 7 bases from J, with 12 bases in between. As processed by the authors: For nucleated cells, counts were estimated from reference gene primer amplification. Sequencing used immunoSEQ multiplex PCR; TCRdb keeps in-frame clones, though not all of them. The V and J calls and clone size are taken from that table; D and trimming were inferred from the DNA. The table lists about half a million clones, 80% to 90% of them singletons. The sequenced sample was peripheral blood. V gene TRBV7-2 combines with J gene TRBJ2-5; no reliable D call. The TCR comes from a human donor in a cohort sampled during active COVID-19. CDR3 in DNA: TGTGCCAGCAGTCCCTCGGTTGGGACCCAGTACTTC. Translated, it gives CASSPSVGTQYF.